The next 8 T cell receptor beta chains were all read from a single sample in a study of T-cell memory formation after mild COVID-19. From the 5' RACE reads, TCRdb called clonotypes with MiXCR, one entry per CDR3 protein. The top ten hold 12% of the sample, which has approximately 500,000 distinct CDR3 sequences, approximately 25% seen once. Sequencing input: PBMCs or a T cell subset sorted from them (not recorded which). Receptor source: an adult woman who had mild COVID-19 (a few samples of this study predate the infection). Cell type and time point are not known.

The V gene is TRBV21-1, the J gene TRBJ1-5. TRBV21-1 is deemed a pseudogene. The CDR3 runs 12 residues. The CDR3 is CASSDFSQPQHF. The CDR3 coding sequence is TGTGCCAGCAGTGACTTTAGTCAGCCCCAGCATTTT.

This clonotype was found many times. The V gene is TRBV6-5, the J gene TRBJ2-5; TRBD1 matches at 8 bases. V was clipped by 8 bases and J by 0 bases; unmatched bases: 14. CDR3 size: 17 residues. In germline, CDR1 is MNHEY, CDR2 SVGAGI. The CDR3 nucleotides are TGTGCCAGCGCCGGGACAGGCCTTTCTTCTTACCAAGAGACCCAGTACTTC. Protein sequence: CASAGTGLSSYQETQYF.

This clonotype was picked up a small number of times. V and J are TRBV20-1 and TRBJ1-2; D is perhaps TRBD1 (5 bases). Trimming cost V 3 bases and J 8 bases, with 25 bases left between them. Germline V gene lookup returns CDR1 DFQATT and CDR2 SNEGSKA (reference sequence). This CDR3 comprises 16 residues. CDR3 nucleotide sequence: TGCAGTGCTAGTTTCGAGGTGTCATTAGGGGTTCGAGGCTACACCTTC. Its translation: CSASFEVSLGVRGYTF.

The chain has TRBV20-1 and TRBJ2-5; 9 positions match TRBD2. The CDR3 contains 14 residues. Germline trimming cut 2 bases from V and 5 bases from J; bases unmatched to any gene: 6. Per germline, CDR1 DFQATT and CDR2 SNEGSKA (reference sequence). The CDR3 nucleotides are TGCAGTGCTAGACCCCTAGCGGGAAAGGAGACCCAGTACTTC. Amino acids: CSARPLAGKETQYF.

This clonotype has more than one count but fewer than ten. The rearrangement joins TRBV5-1 to TRBJ2-1; D is possibly TRBD2 (6 bases). With 6 bases removed from V and 8 bases from J, the gap between germline ends came to 15 bases. CDR1 and CDR2 from the germline V gene are SGHRS and YFSETQ. The CDR3 has 13 residues. The CDR3 nucleotides are TGCGCCAGCACGGTAGGGGAGGTCTATGAGCAGTTCTTC. As protein: CASTVGEVYEQFF.

This clonotype appeared a few times. The CDR3, as DNA: TGTGCCATCAGTGAGGGCCCCGGCGGGCGGATGAACACTGAAGCTTTCTTT. Protein sequence: CAISEGPGGRMNTEAFF. The rearrangement links TRBV10-3 to TRBJ1-1; D is uncertain. The CDR3 contains 17 residues. In germline, CDR1 is ENHRY, CDR2 SYGVKD. The V end was cut by 2 bases, the J end by 0 bases, with 16 bases between.

The chain carries TRBV7-9 and TRBJ1-3; weak D call: TRBD1 (6 bases). Germline CDR1 is SEHNR and CDR2 is FQNEAQ (reference sequence). The CDR3 consists of 16 residues. Trimming removed 1 base at V and 0 bases at J, with 10 bases between. The CDR3 sequence is CASSLGLGGSGNTIYF. The CDR3 DNA sequence: TGTGCCAGCAGCTTAGGCCTAGGGGGCTCTGGAAACACCATATATTTT.

The rearrangement joins TRBV7-3 to TRBJ2-1; D possibly corresponds to TRBD1 (6 bases). Trimming stripped 2 bases from V and 5 bases from J, with 13 bases between. This CDR3 is built from 15 residues. Germline CDR1 SGHTA, CDR2 FQGTGA. CDR3 DNA: TGTGCCAGCAGCTTAGGACAGATATCCCACAATGAGCAGTTCTTC. Translation: CASSLGQISHNEQFF. The entire variable domain, with the rest obtained from reference TRBV7-3 and TRBJ2-1, is as follows: GAGVSQTPSNKVTEKGKYVELRCDPISGHTALYWYRQSLGQGPEFLIYFQGTGAADDSGLPNDRFFAVRPEGSVSTLKIQRTERGDSAVYLCASSLGQISHNEQFFGPGTRLTVL.